This TCR beta chain was captured in a study of Graves' ophthalmopathy and Graves' hyperthyroidism. General study results and limits: Sensitivity reached about 70% and specificity around 76% when the model predicted ophthalmopathy progression.

The table lists this clonotype with a few counts. Its antigen is as yet unknown. Trimming removed 1 base at V and 4 bases at J, with 4 bases between. Germline-derived CDR1 and CDR2 are SGHAT and FQNNGV. The CDR3 runs to 12 residues. CDR3 regions of TCR beta were amplified from RNA transcripts. After a first-round RT-PCR with HTBI primers, a second-round multiplex PCR was run. TCRdb re-called the multiplex PCR reads with MiXCR, one entry per CDR3 protein. The sample has 500,000 to 700,000 distinct CDR3 sequences; about a fifth are singletons. Each hyperthyroidism patient was newly diagnosed, with under 2 months' duration, and aged 18 to 65. Thyroid ultrasound, orbital computed tomography, TRAb, serum thyroxine and clinical symptoms formed the basis of diagnosis. Isolation of PBMCs was performed using over 8.5 ml of fresh peripheral blood.

The origin of this receptor is a woman younger than 35 with stable Graves' hyperthyroidism. Some clones in this sample may be carry-over from other donors' samples. The J gene is TRBJ2-5, the V gene TRBV11-2; no clear D gene. Sequencing was performed on peripheral blood. Here the CDR3 DNA reads TGTGCCAGCAGCTTAGCAGCAGAGACCCAGTACTTC. Translating it yields CASSLAAETQYF.